This T cell receptor beta chain was obtained from a study of CD8+CD57+ T cells in acquired aplastic anemia. Study at large: The DNA of sorted CD4+ and CD8+ cells averaged 3.2 ug.

A note on this clonotype: Its antigen is undetermined.

For CDR3 and TCR beta VDJ profiling, genomic DNA was the template used. Via MiXCR, TCRdb re-called the reads, giving one row per CDR3 protein. The table includes approximately 300,000 distinct CDR3 sequences, under 60% detected once. Study results and limitations: Fewer than 35 CD8+ CDR3 sequences occurred in both the patients and the controls. CD8+ Simpson's diversity showed no significant patient-control difference.

Germline V lookup: CDR1 SGHRS, CDR2 YFSETQ. CDR3 length: 14 residues. Trimming removed 10 bases at V and 2 bases at J, with 17 bases between. All patients picked for sequencing had shown, by flow cytometry, an expansion of CD8+CD57+ cells. Severe acquired aplastic anemia was present in every patient. What was sequenced was sorted CD4+, CD8+, or CD8+CD57+ T cells (not recorded which) from PBMCs. The clonotype originates from a human donor with aplastic anemia. This chain connects TRBV5-1 to TRBJ2-3; D is possibly TRBD2 (5 bases). In DNA, the CDR3 is TGCGCCTCGCACGTCGGACTGATCACAGATACGCAGTATTTT. Its protein is CASHVGLITDTQYF.